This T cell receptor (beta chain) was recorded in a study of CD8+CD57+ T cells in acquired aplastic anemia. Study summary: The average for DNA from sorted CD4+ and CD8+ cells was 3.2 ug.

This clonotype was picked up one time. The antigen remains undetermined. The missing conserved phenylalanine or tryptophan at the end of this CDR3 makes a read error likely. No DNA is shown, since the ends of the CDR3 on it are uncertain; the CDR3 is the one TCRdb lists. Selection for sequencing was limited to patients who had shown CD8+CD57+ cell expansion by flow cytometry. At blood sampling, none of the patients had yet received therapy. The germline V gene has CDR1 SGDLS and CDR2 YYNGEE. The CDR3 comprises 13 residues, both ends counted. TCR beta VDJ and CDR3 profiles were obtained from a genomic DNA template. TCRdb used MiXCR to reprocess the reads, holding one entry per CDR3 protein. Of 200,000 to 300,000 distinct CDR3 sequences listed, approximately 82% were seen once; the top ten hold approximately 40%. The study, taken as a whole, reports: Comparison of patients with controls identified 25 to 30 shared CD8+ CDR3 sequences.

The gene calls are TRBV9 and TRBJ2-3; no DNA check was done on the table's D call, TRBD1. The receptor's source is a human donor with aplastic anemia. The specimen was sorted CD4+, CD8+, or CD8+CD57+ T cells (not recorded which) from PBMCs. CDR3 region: CASRDRGADQPYH.